The rows below give T cell receptor beta chains drawn from one sample of a study of T cell repertoires in cytomegalovirus infection. TCRdb re-called the reads with MiXCR, one entry per CDR3 protein. Of about 920,000 distinct CDR3 sequences listed, around 31% are singletons. Their antigen targets remain unknown. Sequencing was performed on cultured CD8+ T cells from PBMCs, taken from culture after CMV antigen stimulation. Receptor source: a human donor in good health (CMV status not recorded). Some clones in this sample may be carry-over from other donors' samples. The CDR3 runs from the conserved cysteine through the conserved F or W. A D gene is named only where the DNA matches it firmly. The size entry is marked missing in some rows and otherwise reads once, few, many or a size class.

j_gene | d_gene | v_gene | abundance | CDR3aa | CDR3nt
TRBJ1-2 | NA | TRBV3-1 | NA | CASSPLGKGIEGYTF | TGTGCCAGCAGCCCCCTCGGGAAAGGCATCGAGGGCTACACCTTC
TRBJ1-6 | NA | TRBV15 | NA | CATSRGTDYNSPLHF | TGTGCCACCAGCAGAGGGACAGACTATAATTCACCCCTCCACTTT
TRBJ2-1 | NA | TRBV7-9 | NA | CASSLGTGKGEQFF | TGTGCCAGCAGCTTAGGAACAGGGAAGGGTGAGCAGTTCTTC
TRBJ2-3 | NA | TRBV28 | NA | CASIYRGRADTQYF | TGTGCCAGCATTTACAGGGGGAGGGCAGATACGCAGTATTTT
TRBJ1-6 | TRBD1 | TRBV11-1 | few | CASSLIGTANSPLHF | TGTGCCAGCAGCTTAATTGGGACAGCTAATTCACCCCTCCACTTT
TRBJ2-1 | TRBD2 | TRBV2 | NA | CASNGLVNEQFF | TGTGCCAGTAATGGACTAGTCAATGAGCAGTTCTTC
TRBJ2-5 | TRBD1 | TRBV7-6 | NA | CASSSPGTDQETQYF | TGTGCCAGCAGCTCCCCCGGGACAGACCAAGAGACCCAGTACTTC
TRBJ1-2 | NA | TRBV7-2 | many | CASSYLGGYGYTF | TGTGCCAGCAGCTACCTCGGGGGCTATGGCTACACCTTC
TRBJ1-4 | NA | TRBV4-1 | NA | CASSQDMGEKLFF | TGCGCCAGCAGCCAAGATATGGGAGAAAAACTGTTTTTT
TRBJ2-1 | TRBD2 | TRBV27 | many | CASSLSAGGYNEQFF | TGTGCCAGCAGCTTATCAGCGGGGGGCTACAATGAGCAGTTCTTC
TRBJ1-1 | NA | TRBV7-6 | NA | CASSLNQGLNTEAFF | TGTGCCAGCAGCTTAAATCAGGGTTTAAACACTGAAGCTTTCTTT
TRBJ1-6 | NA | TRBV27 | few | CASRQAVSYNSPLHF | TGTGCCAGCAGACAAGCGGTTTCCTATAATTCACCCCTCCACTTT
TRBJ2-2 | TRBD2 | TRBV10-2 | NA | CASRGPSGGAGELFF | TGCGCCAGCAGGGGCCCTAGCGGGGGGGCTGGGGAGCTGTTTTTT
TRBJ2-1 | TRBD1 | TRBV10-3 | few | CAIRPVSTGDEQFF | TGTGCCATCAGGCCTGTCTCGACAGGGGATGAGCAGTTCTTC
TRBJ1-5 | NA | TRBV7-9 | NA | CASSLGQHQHF | TGTGCCAGCAGCTTAGGGCAGCACCAGCATTTT
TRBJ2-3 | NA | TRBV6-5 | many | CASSYSRGGTDTQYF | TGTGCCAGCAGTTACTCTAGGGGGGGCACAGATACGCAGTATTTT
TRBJ1-2 | TRBD1 | TRBV6-2/TRBV6-3 | once | CASSTDRELSYGYTF | TGTGCCAGCAGTACAGACAGGGAATTGTCCTATGGCTACACCTTC
TRBJ2-3 | NA | TRBV6-1 | few | CASSPDGEDTQYF | TGTGCCAGCAGCCCGGACGGCGAGGATACGCAGTATTTT
TRBJ2-4 | TRBD2 | TRBV27 | once | CASSPSLAGVKNIQYF | TGTGCCAGCAGTCCCTCACTAGCGGGGGTAAAGAACATTCAGTACTTC
TRBJ2-7 | TRBD1 | TRBV20-1 | few | CSAKSGTVYEQYF | TGCAGTGCAAAGTCCGGGACAGTCTACGAGCAGTACTTC
TRBJ1-4 | NA | TRBV12-3/TRBV12-4 | NA | CASSLMVSIGKLFF | TGTGCCAGCAGTTTAATGGTGTCCATTGGAAAACTGTTTTTT
TRBJ1-1 | NA | TRBV7-2 | many | CASSPLGDFVTEAFF | TGTGCCAGCAGCCCACTTGGGGATTTTGTCACTGAAGCTTTCTTT
TRBJ2-3 | TRBD1 | TRBV4-1 | NA | CASSQDLGTAATDTQYF | TGCGCCAGCAGCCAAGATCTTGGGACAGCTGCCACAGATACGCAGTATTTT
TRBJ1-4 | NA | TRBV7-2 | few | CASSLDSGVSEKLFF | TGTGCCAGCAGCTTGGACAGTGGGGTTAGTGAAAAACTGTTTTTT
TRBJ1-1 | TRBD1 | TRBV19 | NA | CASSIPPEGADTEAFF | TGTGCCAGTAGTATTCCGCCGGAGGGGGCGGACACTGAAGCTTTCTTT
TRBJ1-3 | NA | TRBV5-6 | NA | CASSWGSTGRNTIYF | TGTGCCAGCAGCTGGGGGTCAACGGGAAGAAACACCATATATTTT
TRBJ2-1 | NA | TRBV11-2 | few | CASSFVGVPPRGNEQFF | TGTGCCAGCAGCTTCGTGGGGGTCCCGCCTAGGGGCAATGAGCAGTTCTTC
TRBJ1-4 | NA | TRBV12-3/TRBV12-4 | few | CASSSPGTIGEKLFF | TGTGCCAGCAGTTCCCCCGGGACTATCGGTGAAAAACTGTTTTTT
TRBJ1-1 | NA | TRBV27 | many | CASSFRRGNTEAFF | TGTGCCAGCAGTTTTCGCAGGGGGAACACTGAAGCTTTCTTT
TRBJ2-5 | TRBD2 | TRBV19 | NA | CASSISGATQETQYF | TGTGCCAGTAGTATTAGCGGGGCGACTCAAGAGACCCAGTACTTC
TRBJ2-1 | NA | TRBV7-4 | NA | CASSLVGGGAYSSYNEQFF | TGTGCCAGCAGCTTAGTAGGGGGAGGAGCCTACAGCTCCTACAATGAGCAGTTCTTC
TRBJ2-1 | TRBD1 | TRBV12-3/TRBV12-4 | many | CASSLETGGWNEQFF | TGTGCCAGCAGTTTAGAGACAGGGGGCTGGAATGAGCAGTTCTTC
TRBJ1-1 | NA | TRBV28 | NA | CASRDDRWENTEAFF | TGTGCCAGCAGAGATGACAGGTGGGAGAACACTGAAGCTTTCTTT
TRBJ1-1 | NA | TRBV7-7 | many | CASSPNPSTEAFF | TGTGCTAGCAGCCCCAACCCGTCTACTGAAGCTTTCTTT
TRBJ1-1 | TRBD1 | TRBV4-3 | many | CASSQDRGLNTEAFF | TGCGCCAGCAGCCAGGACAGGGGGCTGAACACTGAAGCTTTCTTT
TRBJ1-1 | TRBD1 | TRBV5-1 | NA | CASKVTGDYTEAFF | TGCGCCAGCAAGGTGACAGGGGATTACACTGAAGCTTTCTTT
TRBJ2-3 | NA | TRBV24-1 | once | CATSDNLVPDTQYF | TGTGCCACCAGTGATAACCTTGTCCCAGATACGCAGTATTTT
TRBJ1-1 | NA | TRBV12-3/TRBV12-4 | many | CASSPTGGNTEAFF | TGTGCCAGCAGTCCCACTGGGGGGAACACTGAAGCTTTCTTT
TRBJ2-3 | TRBD2 | TRBV12-3/TRBV12-4 | few | CATSPTLAVSSTDTQYF | TGTGCCACCTCCCCCACACTAGCGGTCTCTAGCACAGATACGCAGTATTTT
TRBJ1-6 | NA | TRBV10-3 | NA | CAISETGYNSPLHF | TGTGCCATCAGTGAAACAGGGTATAATTCACCCCTCCACTTT
TRBJ1-2 | NA | TRBV6-1 | few | CASSELRSRLGYTF | TGTGCCAGCAGTGAATTAAGGTCTCGATTAGGCTACACCTTC
TRBJ2-7 | NA | TRBV12-3/TRBV12-4 | few | CASSRTAISYEQYF | TGTGCCAGCAGCAGGACAGCCATTTCCTACGAGCAGTACTTC
TRBJ2-1 | TRBD1 | TRBV6-1 | NA | CASSYRGTGPFSEQFF | TGTGCCAGCAGTTACAGGGGGACAGGCCCTTTCAGTGAGCAGTTCTTC
TRBJ1-4 | NA | TRBV27 | few | CASKVSDATNEKLFF | TGTGCCAGCAAGGTGTCAGATGCAACTAATGAAAAACTGTTTTTT
TRBJ2-5 | NA | TRBV12-3/TRBV12-4 | few | CASSGRSQETQYF | TGTGCCAGCAGCGGACGGTCCCAAGAGACCCAGTACTTC
TRBJ1-2 | NA | TRBV7-2 | NA | CASSLGQQVPNYGYTF | TGTGCCAGCAGCTTAGGGCAACAGGTTCCGAACTATGGCTACACCTTC
TRBJ2-2 | TRBD1 | TRBV6-2/TRBV6-3 | NA | CATRTGDLANTGELFF | TGTGCCACCCGGACAGGGGACCTTGCGAACACCGGGGAGCTGTTTTTT
TRBJ2-7 | TRBD2 | TRBV7-2 | many | CASSPRGDAGGPYEQYF | TGTGCCAGCAGCCCAAGGGGGGACGCGGGGGGTCCCTACGAGCAGTACTTC
TRBJ1-3 | TRBD1 | TRBV4-2 | NA | CASSLSRDRFGNSGNTIYF | TGTGCCAGCAGCCTGTCCCGGGACAGGTTTGGCAACTCTGGAAACACCATATATTTT
TRBJ2-1 | NA | TRBV4-2 | few | CASSQPAGDEQFF | TGTGCCAGCAGCCAACCGGCGGGCGATGAGCAGTTCTTC
TRBJ2-1 | NA | TRBV5-4 | once | CASKKGGAPGNEQFF | TGTGCCAGCAAAAAAGGAGGAGCTCCGGGGAATGAGCAGTTCTTC